This TCR beta chain was captured in a study of regulatory T cells in long-lasting Graves disease. Noted time point: persistent/refractory GD, antithyroid drugs over 5 years with positive TRAb. The TCR library used RNA extracted from PBMCs. Investigators prepared the TCR beta libraries by applying iRepertoire HTBI primers and Arm-PCR of CDR3 regions. TCRdb analysed the multiplex PCR reads with MiXCR anew, one entry per CDR3 protein. Of hundreds of thousands of distinct CDR3 sequences in the sample, around 20% were seen once. This CDR3 has 16 residues. Trimming cost V 5 bases and J 4 bases; bases outside gene matches: 12. This clonotype was picked up many times.

The clonotype originates from a female donor with Graves disease. The starting material was peripheral blood mononuclear cells (PBMCs), obtained when the disease was refractory, from a patient treated with antithyroid drugs. This sequence joins TRBV12-3 or TRBV12-4 and TRBJ1-1; 8 bases fit TRBD1. In DNA, the CDR3 is TGTGCCAGCAGTACCGGGACAGGAATCCGGGCCACTGAAGCTTTCTTT. Residues: CASSTGTGIRATEAFF.